The 22 T cell receptor beta chains presented below share a single source sample, sequenced in a study of chemoradiotherapy in HPV16-positive cancers. Data came from immunoSEQ multiplex PCR; TCRdb stores just in-frame clones and leaves some out. The data contain tens of thousands of clones, 84% of them singletons. This sample comprised blood, obtained from a patient who underwent chemoradiotherapy. These receptors were taken from a human donor with HPV-associated anogenital cancer.

This clone was detected only once. The rearrangement joins TRBV5-4 to TRBJ2-1; 12 bases line up with TRBD1. The CDR3 totals 16 residues. Germline assignment: CDR1 SGHNT and CDR2 YYREEE (reference sequence). V lost 4 bases and J lost 5; bases outside the gene matches: 7. The CDR3 DNA is TGTGCCAGCAGCGACGGGACAGGGGGCGTCAACAATGAGCAGTTCTTC. Its protein product is CASSDGTGGVNNEQFF.

This chain uses TRBV5-1 with TRBJ2-3; 7 bases align to TRBD2. Germline trimming cut 4 bases from V and 3 bases from J; bases unmatched to any gene: 8. The V gene's germline CDR1 is SGHRS and CDR2 YFSETQ. The CDR3 runs to 15 residues. The CDR3 here is CASSLRGMETDTQYF. The CDR3 DNA follows: TGCGCCAGCAGCCTGCGGGGGATGGAGACAGATACGCAGTATTTT.

V and J are TRBV14 and TRBJ2-6; D perhaps matches TRBD2 (6 bases). The CDR3 is 16 amino acids. Germline V gene sequence: CDR1 SGHDN, CDR2 FVKESK. The V gene lost 2 bases and the J gene lost 1 base, with 9 bases spanning the gap. CDR3 sequence reads: CASSQIGTSGANVLTF. As DNA, the CDR3 is TGTGCCAGCAGCCAAATAGGGACTTCTGGGGCCAACGTCCTGACTTTC.

V and J are TRBV29-1 and TRBJ1-1, with D uncertain. The CDR3 sequence is 16 residues long. The ends were cut back, 3 bases at V and 0 bases at J, with 17 bases in the middle. Germline values: CDR1 SQVTM, CDR2 ANQGSEA. CDR3 protein: CSVDSVPGGLNTEAFF. The CDR3 nucleotides read TGCAGCGTTGATAGTGTGCCAGGTGGGTTGAACACTGAAGCTTTCTTT. The whole variable domain, filled in from reference TRBV29-1 and TRBJ1-1, reads SAVISQKPSRDICQRGTSLTIQCQVDSQVTMMFWYRQQPGQSLTLIATANQGSEATYESGFVIDKFPISRPNLTFSTLTVSNMSPEDSSIYLCSVDSVPGGLNTEAFFGQGTRLTVV.

This clone was observed a single time. The V and J genes are TRBV7-3 and TRBJ1-1; D might be TRBD1 (6 bases). CDR3 size: 15 residues. In germline, CDR1 is SGHTA, CDR2 FQGTGA. V lost 1 base, J lost 3 bases, and 12 bases lay in between. The DNA of the CDR3 is TGTGCCAGCAGCTTAATGGGGGAGGGGGACACTGAAGCTTTCTTT. Its translation is CASSLMGEGDTEAFF.

The chain has TRBV19 and TRBJ2-5; 9 bases match TRBD2. This CDR3 comprises 14 residues. Germline-derived CDR1 and CDR2 are LNHDA and SQIVND (reference sequence). Unmatched junction bases numbered 8, after V lost 7 bases and J lost 5 bases. The CDR3 spells CASNGAGGQETQYF. CDR3 nucleotides: TGTGCCAGTAACGGGGCGGGGGGGCAGGAGACCCAGTACTTC.

The chain links TRBV7-2 to TRBJ2-5, with 9 bases aligning to TRBD1. The CDR3 contains 15 residues. Germline CDR1 is SGHTA and CDR2 is FQGNSA. V lost 4 bases, J lost 3 bases, and 6 bases stayed unmatched. This CDR3 reads CASSSDRGREETQYF. The CDR3 nucleotides read TGTGCCAGCAGCTCGGACAGGGGACGGGAAGAGACCCAGTACTTC.

V and J are TRBV6-1 and TRBJ1-2; no clear D. The V end lost 2 bases, the J end lost 6 bases, and 10 bases lay between the germline ends. Germline CDR1 and CDR2: MNHNS and SASEGT. This CDR3 has 13 residues. The CDR3 region has the DNA TGTGCCAGCAGTGAATCCCGAGGAGATGGCTACACCTTC. Amino acids: CASSESRGDGYTF.

V gene TRBV30 combines with J gene TRBJ2-7, with 9 bases fitting TRBD1. Germline V gives CDR1 GTSNPN, CDR2 SVGIG (reference sequence). Trimming at V came to 2 bases and at J to 7 bases, leaving 9 bases not matched to a gene. This CDR3 contains 14 residues. The CDR3 loop reads CAWSPIQGAEEQYF. DNA of the CDR3: TGTGCCTGGAGTCCAATACAGGGGGCGGAAGAGCAGTACTTC.

The gene calls are TRBV27 and TRBJ1-6; 11 bases agree with TRBD1. There are 16 residues in the CDR3. Germline V gene data show CDR1 as MNHEY and CDR2 as SMNVEV (reference sequence). With V trimmed by 4 bases and J by 10 bases, 9 bases remained unmatched. The CDR3 here is CASSSRTGGRESPLHF. Written as DNA, the CDR3 is TGTGCCAGCAGTTCCCGGACAGGGGGCAGAGAATCACCCCTCCACTTT.

The chain carries TRBV5-1 and TRBJ2-2; 8 bases are a match to TRBD2. V was clipped by 3 bases and J by 3 bases; unmatched bases: 10. There are 17 residues in the CDR3. Germline V gene sequence: CDR1 SGHRS, CDR2 YFSETQ. DNA for the CDR3: TGCGCCAGCAGCTCGGGGGGGTCGGGCATCTACACCGGGGAGCTGTTTTTT. Translation gives CASSSGGSGIYTGELFF. Looking up the rest from reference TRBV5-1 and TRBJ2-2 gives the full variable domain: KAGVTQTPRYLIKTRGQQVTLSCSPISGHRSVSWYQQTPGQGLQFLFEYFSETQRNKGNFPGRFSGRQFSNSRSEMNVSTLELGDSALYLCASSSGGSGIYTGELFFGEGSRLTVL.

This clone has a handful of counts. The V and J genes are TRBV28 and TRBJ2-3; D gene uncertain. This CDR3 spans 14 amino acids. Germline CDR1 and CDR2: MDHEN and SYDVKM. V dropped 5 bases and J dropped 0 bases, with 9 bases sitting between them. CDR3: CASSLTRSTDTQYF. The CDR3, as DNA: TGTGCCAGCAGTCTTACTCGGAGCACAGATACGCAGTATTTT.

This chain uses TRBV7-3 with TRBJ2-2, with D maybe TRBD2 (6 bases). Per germline, CDR1 SGHTA and CDR2 FQGTGA. V gave up 2 bases and J gave up 4 bases, with 8 bases separating them. This CDR3 has 14 residues. This CDR3 is CASSLAGITGELFF. The CDR3 DNA sequence: TGTGCCAGCAGCTTAGCGGGGATCACCGGGGAGCTGTTTTTT.

The rearrangement links TRBV7-9 to TRBJ2-1, with D uncertain. This CDR3 has 17 amino acids. V was clipped by 7 bases and J by 0 bases, with 19 bases between them. CDR1 is SEHNR, CDR2 FQNEAQ, per germline (reference sequence). The CDR3 nucleotides are TGTGCCAGCAACCCGATGGGTGGGCGAAGCTCCTACAATGAGCAGTTCTTC. The encoded protein is CASNPMGGRSSYNEQFF.

A note on this clone: The junction and the germline gene differ at one end; a read error may be behind it. This sequence joins TRBV15 and TRBJ1-1; D is unresolved. CDR1 LNHNV and CDR2 YYDKDF come from the germline V gene (reference sequence). This CDR3 contains 17 residues. CDR3 amino acids: CATSRGVVGRSNAEAFF. In DNA, the CDR3 is TGTGCCACCAGCAGAGGAGTGGTGGGCAGGTCGAACGCTGAAGCTTTCTTT. The variable domain in full, completed from reference TRBV15 and TRBJ1-1, reads DAMVIQNPRYQVTQFGKPVTLSCSQTLNHNVMYWYQQKSSQAPKLLFHYYDKDFNNEADTPDNFQSRRPNTSFCFLDIRSPGLGDTAMYLCATSRGVVGRSNAEAFFGQGTRLTVV.

This CDR3 reads CASSGVGQVMNTGELFF. CDR3 sequence (DNA): TGTGCCAGCAGCGGAGTAGGACAGGTGATGAACACCGGGGAGCTGTTTTTT. The chain uses TRBV9 and TRBJ2-2; TRBD1 matches 7 bases. With 3 bases clipped from V and 1 base from J, the junction kept 9 bases outside the gene matches. The germline CDR1 and CDR2 sequences are SGDLS and YYNGEE. There are 17 residues in the CDR3.

This clone was seen a single time. This chain connects TRBV5-1 to TRBJ2-1; TRBD2 matches 8 bases. Germline CDR1 and CDR2: SGHRS and YFSETQ. The CDR3 has 18 residues. Trimming at V came to 1 base and at J to 0 bases, leaving 9 bases not matched to a gene. CDR3 in amino acids: CASSLRGGRGSSYNEQFF. In DNA form, the CDR3 reads TGCGCCAGCAGCTTGCGGGGGGGCCGGGGAAGCTCCTACAATGAGCAGTTCTTC. Full variable domain (outside the CDR3, taken from reference TRBV5-1 and TRBJ2-1): KAGVTQTPRYLIKTRGQQVTLSCSPISGHRSVSWYQQTPGQGLQFLFEYFSETQRNKGNFPGRFSGRQFSNSRSEMNVSTLELGDSALYLCASSLRGGRGSSYNEQFFGPGTRLTVL.

V and J are TRBV29-1 and TRBJ2-7; D is ambiguous. V lost 7 bases, J lost 0 bases, and 10 bases lay in between. The CDR3 is 12 amino acids. The germline CDR1 and CDR2 sequences are SQVTM and ANQGSEA. The chain's CDR3 is CSALTDSYEQYF. Here the CDR3 DNA reads TGCAGCGCTTTGACGGACTCCTACGAGCAGTACTTC.

The chain couples TRBV11-2 to TRBJ2-7; D is ambiguous. V was clipped by 5 bases and J by 6 bases, with 8 bases between them. There are 11 residues in the CDR3. Germline V gives CDR1 SGHAT, CDR2 FQNNGV. CDR3 loop: CASSAATEQYF. The CDR3 DNA is TGTGCCAGCAGCGCAGCTACCGAGCAGTACTTC.

The chain couples TRBV30 to TRBJ2-2; TRBD2 matches 7 bases. The J segment lost 0 bases and the V segment lost 3 bases, leaving 4 bases of the junction unmatched. Germline lookup yields CDR1 GTSNPN and CDR2 SVGIG (reference sequence). The CDR3 loop spans 15 amino acids. The CDR3 region has the DNA TGTGCCTGGAGGGGGGGGAAGACGAACACCGGGGAGCTGTTTTTT. Encoded protein: CAWRGGKTNTGELFF.

V is TRBV11-2 and J is TRBJ2-6; D uncertain. The germline V gene has CDR1 SGHAT and CDR2 FQNNGV. V gave up 6 bases and J gave up 5 bases, with 11 bases separating them. CDR3 length equals 14 residues. The CDR3 DNA sequence: TGTGCCAGCAGTCTTACTGTGAGGGCCAACGTCCTGACTTTC. Protein sequence: CASSLTVRANVLTF.

In this sample, this clone turned up once. The chain employs TRBV18 and TRBJ1-5; 7 bases are shared with TRBD1. The CDR3 is 12 residues long. Germline-derived CDR1 and CDR2 are KGHSH and LQKENI. The V segment lost 9 bases and the J segment 4 bases; nucleotides outside the gene matches: 3. The CDR3, as DNA: TGTGCCAGTGGGACAGCAAATCAGCCCCAGCATTTT. Its translation: CASGTANQPQHF.